Below are 27 T cell receptor beta chains sequenced from a single sample in a study of response to subunit inactivated influenza vaccine. TCRdb reanalysed the RT-PCR reads using MiXCR and keeps one entry per CDR3 protein. Of over 750,000 distinct CDR3 sequences listed, 21% are singletons. The material sequenced was PBMCs from blood, taken roughly 5 days after vaccination. The receptor source for this set is a middle-aged man who received an inactivated influenza vaccine.

This clonotype was counted only a few times. The chain carries TRBV3-1 and TRBJ2-1; a weak D match, TRBD1 (5 bases). The V gene's germline CDR1 is LGHDT and CDR2 YNNKEL (reference sequence). V shed 1 base and J shed 3 bases, with 10 bases lying between them. The CDR3 totals 15 residues. CDR3 sequence: CASSQGGGFYNEQFF. In DNA, the CDR3 is TGTGCCAGCAGCCAAGGGGGCGGATTCTACAATGAGCAGTTCTTC.

This rearrangement joins TRBV3-1 to TRBJ1-1; weak D call: TRBD1 (5 bases). The CDR3 is made up of 14 amino acids. The V and J ends lost 6 bases and 4 bases respectively, with 15 bases between them. CDR1 LGHDT and CDR2 YNNKEL come from the germline V gene (reference sequence). The CDR3 region is CASRQTGMTTEAFF. As DNA, the CDR3 is TGTGCCAGCAGACAAACAGGCATGACCACTGAAGCTTTCTTT. The full variable domain, in which reference TRBV3-1 and TRBJ1-1 provide the parts outside the CDR3, is DTAVSQTPKYLVTQMGNDKSIKCEQNLGHDTMYWYKQDSKKFLKIMFSYNNKELIINETVPNRFSPKSPDKAHLNLHINSLELGDSAVYFCASRQTGMTTEAFFGQGTRLTVV.

Only a few counts were recorded for this clonotype. This rearrangement joins TRBV13 to TRBJ1-5, with D possibly matching TRBD1 (5 bases). Trimming took off 3 bases at V and 4 bases at J, with 10 bases between the two ends. This CDR3 comprises 14 residues. Germline V gene lookup returns CDR1 PRHDT and CDR2 FYEKMQ (reference sequence). CDR3 sequence: CASSLQGRNQPQHF. CDR3 in DNA: TGTGCCAGCAGCTTGCAGGGTCGGAATCAGCCCCAGCATTTT.

The genes are TRBV29-1 and TRBJ2-7, with TRBD1 identical over 11 bases. After removal of 5 bases from V and 6 bases from J, the junction contained 6 bases not matched to a gene. CDR1 and CDR2 (germline): SQVTM, ANQGSEA. This CDR3 comprises 13 residues. The CDR3 region has the DNA TGCAGCGTTTCTGGGACAGGGGGGCCCGAGCAGTACTTC. The encoded protein is CSVSGTGGPEQYF.

For the CDR3, the DNA is TGCAGTGCCGCCGAGACAGGGGGAGGAGAAAAACTGTTTTTT. Translated: CSAAETGGGEKLFF. The gene calls are TRBV20-1 and TRBJ1-4; 9 positions agree with TRBD1. The junction had 10 bases not matched to a gene; V was cut back by 6 bases and J by 8 bases. The CDR3 covers 14 residues. Germline V gives CDR1 DFQATT, CDR2 SNEGSKA (reference sequence).

The chain uses TRBV7-8 and TRBJ2-2; D is ambiguous. This CDR3 has 13 amino acids. The V end was cut by 5 bases, the J end by 5 bases, with 9 bases between. Germline V CDR1 and CDR2: SGHVS, FQNEAQ. CDR3 loop: CASSRRETGELFF. The DNA for the CDR3 is TGTGCCAGCAGCCGAAGAGAAACCGGGGAGCTGTTTTTT.

This clonotype has just a few counts. V gene TRBV4-2 combines with J gene TRBJ2-7, with TRBD2 matching 8 bases. The CDR3 totals 15 residues. CDR1 LGHNA and CDR2 YNFKEQ come from the germline V gene. V lost 0 bases to trimming and J lost 7 bases; unmatched junction nucleotides: 8. CDR3 sequence reads: CASSQDGAGVGEQYF. CDR3 DNA: TGTGCCAGCAGCCAAGATGGAGCGGGAGTGGGTGAGCAGTACTTC.

V and J are TRBV7-9 and TRBJ2-5, with 7 bases lining up with TRBD1. CDR1 is SEHNR and CDR2 is FQNEAQ in the germline V gene (reference sequence). The CDR3 is 14 amino acids. V lost 2 bases to trimming and J lost 3 bases; unmatched junction nucleotides: 3. CDR3 residues: CASSLPTGKETQYF. CDR3 nucleotides: TGTGCCAGCAGCTTACCGACAGGGAAAGAGACCCAGTACTTC.

This rearrangement joins TRBV20-1 to TRBJ2-7; possible D gene TRBD1, 7 bases. From germline, CDR1 is DFQATT and CDR2 SNEGSKA (reference sequence). V lost 3 bases and J 2 bases, leaving 11 bases between the germline ends. The CDR3 totals 13 residues. DNA for the CDR3: TGCAGTGCTAGTCCAGGGGGGACCTACGAGCAGTACTTC. This gives the protein CSASPGGTYEQYF.

The gene calls are TRBV11-2 and TRBJ2-1; perhaps TRBD2 as D (5 bases). This CDR3 has 13 amino acids. Germline CDR1 reads SGHAT; CDR2 reads FQNNGV. V lost 1 base and J 8 bases, leaving 9 bases between the germline ends. In nucleotides, the CDR3 is TGTGCCAGCAGCTTAGTTTTGGGAGATGAGCAGTTCTTC. This sequence encodes CASSLVLGDEQFF.

The chain couples TRBV29-1 to TRBJ2-2, with no clear D. Germline CDR1 and CDR2: SQVTM and ANQGSEA. The CDR3 sequence is 13 residues long. The V end lost 5 bases, the J end lost 4 bases, and 11 bases lay between the germline ends. The CDR3 loop is CSVQFGATGELFF. CDR3 bases: TGCAGCGTTCAGTTCGGAGCCACCGGGGAGCTGTTTTTT.

This chain links TRBV7-3 with TRBJ2-3; D is possibly TRBD2 (6 bases). Germline V lookup: CDR1 SGHTA, CDR2 FQGTGA. Trimming removed 2 bases from V and 2 bases from J, with 14 bases in between. The CDR3 is 16 amino acids. In DNA form, the CDR3 reads TGTGCCAGCAGCTTAGCTGGAGCGGGCGTCACAGATACGCAGTATTTT. Translation: CASSLAGAGVTDTQYF.

Ten or more counts support this clonotype. This chain uses TRBV12-3 or TRBV12-4 with TRBJ2-7, with 12 bases lining up with TRBD1. V was pared by 6 bases and J by 4 bases, with 4 bases of the junction left unmatched. This CDR3 has 14 residues. CDR3 coding DNA: TGTGCCAGCAGGGGACAGGGGGCGTTTTACGAGCAGTACTTC. Translated: CASRGQGAFYEQYF.

This chain uses TRBV6-5 with TRBJ1-2; D not certain. Trimming cost V 6 bases and J 10 bases, with 12 bases left between them. The CDR3 contains 11 residues. CDR1 is MNHEY and CDR2 is SVGAGI in the germline V gene. The CDR3 spells CASSQGLIYTF. The CDR3 DNA reads TGTGCCAGCAGCCAAGGCCTTATCTACACCTTC.

The CDR3 spells CASSNREVSGTRELFF. CDR3 bases: TGTGCCAGCAGCAACCGGGAAGTTAGCGGGACTAGGGAGCTGTTTTTT. The chain couples TRBV7-8 to TRBJ2-2; 8 bases map to TRBD2. This CDR3 contains 16 residues. Germline V CDR1 and CDR2: SGHVS, FQNEAQ. After removal of 5 bases from V and 9 bases from J, the junction contained 14 bases not matched to a gene. The full variable domain, rest sourced from reference TRBV7-8 and TRBJ2-2, is GAGVSQSPRYKVAKRGQDVALRCDPISGHVSLFWYQQALGQGPEFLTYFQNEAQLDKSGLPSDRFFAERPEGSVSTLKIQRTQQEDSAVYLCASSNREVSGTRELFFGEGSRLTVL.

In its sample, this clonotype was seen a few times. The chain couples TRBV29-1 to TRBJ1-2; possibly TRBD1 for D (5 bases). There are 14 residues in the CDR3. Germline assignment: CDR1 SQVTM and CDR2 ANQGSEA. The V end lost 6 bases, the J end lost 8 bases, and 22 bases lay between the germline ends. The CDR3 spells CSVPGWGRSGGYTF. CDR3 DNA: TGCAGCGTCCCCGGATGGGGCCGATCGGGGGGCTACACCTTC.

The chain couples TRBV19 to TRBJ2-2, with unresolved D. The CDR3 has 16 amino acids. The V end lost 1 base, the J end lost 1 base, and 10 bases lay between the germline ends. The germline V gene encodes CDR1 LNHDA and CDR2 SQIVND (reference sequence). DNA of the CDR3: TGTGCCAGTAGTATAGTCCCCAACATGAACACCGGGGAGCTGTTTTTT. Amino acids: CASSIVPNMNTGELFF. Together with reference TRBV19 and TRBJ2-2, the CDR3 gives the full variable domain: DGGITQSPKYLFRKEGQNVTLSCEQNLNHDAMYWYRQDPGQGLRLIYYSQIVNDFQKGDIAEGYSVSREKKESFPLTVTSAQKNPTAFYLCASSIVPNMNTGELFFGEGSRLTVL.

The gene calls are TRBV6-5 and TRBJ2-7, with 7 bases aligning to TRBD1. Germline loops: CDR1 MNHEY, CDR2 SVGAGI. Trimming took 4 bases from V and 6 from J; bases not matched to a gene: 15. This CDR3 is 16 amino acids long. The CDR3 DNA follows: TGTGCCAGCAGTTCCCCACGTGGCAGGGGGTTTGGCGAGCAGTACTTC. Translated, it gives CASSSPRGRGFGEQYF.

V and J are TRBV7-2 and TRBJ2-3; D may be TRBD1 (6 bases). Germline CDR1 reads SGHTA; CDR2 reads FQGNSA. Trimming removed 0 bases from V and 7 bases from J, with 14 bases in between. The CDR3 is made up of 15 amino acids. In DNA form, the CDR3 reads TGTGCCAGCAGCTTAGCGGCGTTAGGGACAAATACGCAGTATTTT. Residues: CASSLAALGTNTQYF.

V usage is TRBV20-1 and J usage is TRBJ2-7, with D perhaps matching TRBD1 or TRBD2 (6 bases each). The CDR3 contains 14 residues. V was pared by 0 bases and J by 4 bases, with 13 bases between. Germline CDR1 reads DFQATT; CDR2 reads SNEGSKA (reference sequence). The chain's CDR3 is CSARDSGGRYEQYF. The CDR3 DNA reads as TGCAGTGCTAGAGATTCCGGGGGCAGGTACGAGCAGTACTTC.

This clonotype was counted ten times or more. The chain recombines TRBV6-5 with TRBJ2-7; 8 bases are a match to TRBD2. Germline-derived CDR1 and CDR2 are MNHEY and SVGAGI. The J segment lost 1 base and the V segment lost 4 bases, leaving 6 bases of the junction unmatched. The CDR3 extends over 15 amino acids. The CDR3 DNA reads TGTGCCAGCAGTTCCAGTGCTAGCGGGTCCTACGAGCAGTACTTC. It yields the protein CASSSSASGSYEQYF.

The chain joins TRBV20-1 to TRBJ2-5, with TRBD2 identical over 12 bases. V lost 6 bases and J lost 2; bases outside the gene matches: 7. Germline lookup yields CDR1 DFQATT and CDR2 SNEGSKA (reference sequence). The CDR3 runs 15 residues. This CDR3 reads CSAIRTSGAQETQYF. The DNA for the CDR3 is TGCAGTGCCATCCGGACTAGCGGGGCTCAAGAGACCCAGTACTTC.

The chain uses TRBV12-3 or TRBV12-4 and TRBJ2-2; TRBD2 agrees at 9 bases. V lost 4 bases and J lost 4; bases outside the gene matches: 4. The CDR3 contains 15 residues. DNA of the CDR3: TGTGCCAGCAGTTCCGGGACTAGCTTCACCGGGGAGCTGTTTTTT. This gives the protein CASSSGTSFTGELFF.

The chain uses TRBV15 and TRBJ1-6, with 8 bases matching TRBD1. Germline values: CDR1 LNHNV, CDR2 YYDKDF (reference sequence). V gave up 6 bases and J gave up 10 bases; unmatched junction bases: 14. The CDR3 covers 16 residues. The CDR3 nucleotides are TGTGCCACCAGTAGGTTAGCGGACAGGGCCAACTCACCCCTCCACTTT. It specifies CATSRLADRANSPLHF.

This clonotype appeared a few times. The V and J genes are TRBV12-3 or TRBV12-4 and TRBJ1-1; no clear D gene. This CDR3 contains 16 residues. Trimming took 2 bases from V and 1 from J, leaving 14 bases between them. Here the CDR3 DNA reads TGTGCCAGCAGTTTAAGGGTGTCGTTGGGGAACACTGAAGCTTTCTTT. This codes for CASSLRVSLGNTEAFF.

This clonotype was seen more than once but under ten times. The chain has TRBV12-3 or TRBV12-4 and TRBJ2-1, with 7 bases identical to TRBD2. This CDR3 spans 14 amino acids. After removal of 6 bases from V and 4 bases from J, the junction contained 6 bases not matched to a gene. The CDR3 nucleotides read TGTGCCAGCAGCCTATGGGGAGGGTACAATGAGCAGTTCTTC. Its translation is CASSLWGGYNEQFF.

V is TRBV19 and J is TRBJ1-3, with D uncertain. The CDR3 runs to 15 residues. V gave up 6 bases and J gave up 0 bases, with 12 bases separating them. CDR1 and CDR2 (germline): LNHDA, SQIVND (reference sequence). The CDR3 DNA sequence: TGTGCCAGTAGATTGATCGGGAGCTCTGGAAACACCATATATTTT. Translating it yields CASRLIGSSGNTIYF.